The 3 T cell receptor beta chains listed next were all sequenced from one sample in a study of blood T cells in healthy people across ages. With a J-beta primer mix and a sample-barcoded 5' primer, a second PCR ran about 7 to 11 cycles. MiXCR, applied by TCRdb to the 5' RACE reads, yields one record per CDR3 protein. The sample includes hundreds of thousands of distinct CDR3 sequences, roughly 50% of them seen just once. The sample was blood. The receptors here all came from a man aged 55 to 70 in good health.

The J gene is TRBJ2-3, the V gene TRBV7-9; 8 bases line up with TRBD1. The CDR3 is 16 residues long. Trimming at V came to 4 bases and at J to 2 bases, leaving 8 bases not matched to a gene. Germline V gene data show CDR1 as SEHNR and CDR2 as FQNEAQ (reference sequence). CDR3: CASSSTRQGATDTQYF. CDR3 DNA sequence: TGTGCCAGCAGCTCAACCCGGCAGGGGGCCACAGATACGCAGTATTTT.

This sequence joins TRBV20-1 and TRBJ2-3; 8 bases agree with TRBD2. The junction had 6 bases not matched to a gene; V was cut back by 6 bases and J by 1 base. CDR1 is DFQATT and CDR2 is SNEGSKA in the germline V gene (reference sequence). The CDR3 has 14 residues. The DNA for the CDR3 is TGCAGTGCGAGGACTAGCTTGGGCACAGATACGCAGTATTTT. This codes for CSARTSLGTDTQYF.

The chain employs TRBV27 and TRBJ2-7, with unresolved D. Trimming removed 5 bases from V and 0 bases from J, with 11 bases in between. Germline V lookup: CDR1 MNHEY, CDR2 SMNVEV (reference sequence). The length of the CDR3 is 14 residues. This CDR3 is CASSPDSTSYEQYF. The CDR3 nucleotides are TGTGCCAGCAGTCCCGACTCGACCTCCTACGAGCAGTACTTC.